This T cell receptor (beta chain) was sequenced during a study of circulating tumor DNA in untreated peripheral T-cell lymphoma (dated by TCRdb to 2020 to 2023). Overall results and qualifications from the work: Tumor-specific clonotypes turned up in around 72% of patients, identified from around 90% of baseline tissues and from about 67% of baseline serum samples.

Including the terminal cysteine and phenylalanine, the CDR3 comprises 18 residues. Of the read, only the CDR3 DNA is kept; its 54 bases are in frame from base 1. According to the germline V gene, CDR1 reads SGHRS and CDR2 reads YFSETQ. The library was produced with the immunoSEQ multiplex PCR assay. TCRdb took this table from immuneACCESS and kept in-frame rearrangements with V and J called. Such tables lack part of the clones; where checked against another copy, unresolved V genes explain under half of the gap, and the rest is unexplained. A total of several thousand clones appear in this sample, 82% of them only once. Just over 2% of the sample belongs to the ten largest clones. About this clone itself: This receptor's antigen is unknown. An end of the junction differs from the germline gene, which may be a read error.

Baseline tumor tissue collected before treatment was sequenced to identify tumor-specific TCR clonotypes. In a trial, the study monitored patients with peripheral T-cell lymphoma who were getting frontline treatment by applying next-generation sequencing to their T-cell receptor sequences. The chain links TRBV5-1 with TRBJ1-2; the D gene is perhaps TRBD1, on 5 matching bases. Sequenced input: tumor tissue. The sequence derives from a human donor with peripheral T-cell lymphoma. The CDR3 protein sequence reads: CASSLVGGDSLLLGGYTF. The DNA reads TGCGCCAGCAGTTTGGTGGGAGGTGACAGCCTTTTATTGGGTGGCTACACCTTC.